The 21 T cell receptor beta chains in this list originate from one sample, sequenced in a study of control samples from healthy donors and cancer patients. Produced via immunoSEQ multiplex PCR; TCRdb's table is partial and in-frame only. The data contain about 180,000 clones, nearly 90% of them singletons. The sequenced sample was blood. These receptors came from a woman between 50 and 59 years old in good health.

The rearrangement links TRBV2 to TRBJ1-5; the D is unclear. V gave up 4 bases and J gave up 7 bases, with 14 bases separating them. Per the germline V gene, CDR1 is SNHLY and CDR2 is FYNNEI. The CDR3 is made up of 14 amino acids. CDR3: CASSVVKVVQPQHF. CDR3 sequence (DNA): TGTGCCAGCAGTGTTGTAAAGGTCGTGCAGCCCCAGCATTTT. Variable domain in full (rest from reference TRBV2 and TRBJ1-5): EPEVTQTPSHQVTQMGQEVILRCVPISNHLYFYWYRQILGQKVEFLVSFYNNEISEKSEIFDDQFSVERPDGSNFTLKIRSTKLEDSAMYFCASSVVKVVQPQHFGDGTRLSIL.

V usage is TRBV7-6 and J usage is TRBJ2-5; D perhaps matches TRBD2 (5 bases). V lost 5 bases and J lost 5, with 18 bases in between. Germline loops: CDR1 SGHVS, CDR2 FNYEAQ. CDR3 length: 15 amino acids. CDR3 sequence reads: CASSPDSLAAETQYF. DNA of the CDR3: TGTGCCAGCAGCCCGGACTCTCTGGCAGCCGAGACCCAGTACTTC.

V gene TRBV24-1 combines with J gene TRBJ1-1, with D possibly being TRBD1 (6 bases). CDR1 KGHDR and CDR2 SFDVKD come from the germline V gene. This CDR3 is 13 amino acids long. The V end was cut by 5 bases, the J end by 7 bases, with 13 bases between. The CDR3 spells CATSGREGGEAFF. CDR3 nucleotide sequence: TGTGCCACCAGTGGAAGGGAGGGGGGTGAAGCTTTCTTT.

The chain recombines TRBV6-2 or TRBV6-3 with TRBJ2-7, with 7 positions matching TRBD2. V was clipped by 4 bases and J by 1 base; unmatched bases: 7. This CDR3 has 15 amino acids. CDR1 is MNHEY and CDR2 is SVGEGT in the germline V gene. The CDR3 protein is CASSLSGDPSYEQYF. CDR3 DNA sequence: TGTGCCAGCAGTTTGAGCGGGGACCCGTCCTACGAGCAGTACTTC.

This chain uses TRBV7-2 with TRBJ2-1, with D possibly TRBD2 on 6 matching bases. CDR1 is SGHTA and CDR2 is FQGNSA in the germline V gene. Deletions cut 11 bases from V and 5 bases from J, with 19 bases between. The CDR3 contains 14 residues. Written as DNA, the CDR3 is TGTGCCCCGGTAGGCGGGATTAATGACAATGAGCAGTTCTTC. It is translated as CAPVGGINDNEQFF.

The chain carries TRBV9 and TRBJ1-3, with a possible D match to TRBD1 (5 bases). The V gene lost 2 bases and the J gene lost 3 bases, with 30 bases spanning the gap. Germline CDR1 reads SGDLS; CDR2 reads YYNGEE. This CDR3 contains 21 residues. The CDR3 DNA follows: TGTGCCAGCAGCGTGGACCCAGGGATGGGGAACCCCCTATACGGTGGAAACACCATATATTTT. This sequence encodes CASSVDPGMGNPLYGGNTIYF.

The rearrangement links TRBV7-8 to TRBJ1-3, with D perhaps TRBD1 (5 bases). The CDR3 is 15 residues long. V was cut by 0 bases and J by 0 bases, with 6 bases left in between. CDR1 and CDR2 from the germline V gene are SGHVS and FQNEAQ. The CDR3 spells CASSLAQVSGNTIYF. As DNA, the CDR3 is TGTGCCAGCAGCTTAGCACAGGTCTCTGGAAACACCATATATTTT.

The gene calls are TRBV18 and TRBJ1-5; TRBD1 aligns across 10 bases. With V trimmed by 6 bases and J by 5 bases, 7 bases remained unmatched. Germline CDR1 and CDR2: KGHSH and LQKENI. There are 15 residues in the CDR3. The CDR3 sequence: CASSRGQGTHQPQHF. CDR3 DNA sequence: TGTGCCAGCTCTCGGGGACAGGGGACACATCAGCCCCAGCATTTT.

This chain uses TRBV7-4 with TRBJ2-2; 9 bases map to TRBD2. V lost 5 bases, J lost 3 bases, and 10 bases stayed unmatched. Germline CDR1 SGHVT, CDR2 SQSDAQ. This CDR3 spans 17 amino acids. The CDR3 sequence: CASSRLGLATYTGELFF. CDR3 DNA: TGTGCCAGCAGCCGACTGGGACTAGCTACTTACACCGGGGAGCTGTTTTTT.

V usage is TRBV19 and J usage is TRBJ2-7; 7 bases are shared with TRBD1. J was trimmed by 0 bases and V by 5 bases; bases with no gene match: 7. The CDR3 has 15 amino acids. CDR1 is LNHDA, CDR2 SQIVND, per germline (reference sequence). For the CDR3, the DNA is TGTGCCAGTAGTCCCGAGGCAGGGGGCTCCTACGAGCAGTACTTC. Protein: CASSPEAGGSYEQYF.

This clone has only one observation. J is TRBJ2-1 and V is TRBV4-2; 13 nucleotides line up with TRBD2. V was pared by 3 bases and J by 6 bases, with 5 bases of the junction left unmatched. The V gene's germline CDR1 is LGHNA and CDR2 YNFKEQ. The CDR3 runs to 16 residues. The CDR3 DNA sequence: TGTGCCAGCAGCCACTGGACTAGCGGGGGTATCAATGAGCAGTTCTTC. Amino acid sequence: CASSHWTSGGINEQFF.

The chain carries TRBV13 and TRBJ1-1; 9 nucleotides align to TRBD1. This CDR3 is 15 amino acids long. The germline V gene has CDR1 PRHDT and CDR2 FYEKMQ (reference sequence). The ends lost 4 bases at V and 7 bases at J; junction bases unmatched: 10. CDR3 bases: TGTGCCAGCAGCTCCCACACAGGGGGCGAGGGTGAAGCTTTCTTT. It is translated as CASSSHTGGEGEAFF.

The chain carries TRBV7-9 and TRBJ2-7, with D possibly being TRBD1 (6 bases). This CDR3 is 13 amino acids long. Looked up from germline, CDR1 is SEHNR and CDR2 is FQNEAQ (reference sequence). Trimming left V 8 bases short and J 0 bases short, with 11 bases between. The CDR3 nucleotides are TGTGCCAGCGGGACACCACACTCCTACGAGCAGTACTTC. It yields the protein CASGTPHSYEQYF.

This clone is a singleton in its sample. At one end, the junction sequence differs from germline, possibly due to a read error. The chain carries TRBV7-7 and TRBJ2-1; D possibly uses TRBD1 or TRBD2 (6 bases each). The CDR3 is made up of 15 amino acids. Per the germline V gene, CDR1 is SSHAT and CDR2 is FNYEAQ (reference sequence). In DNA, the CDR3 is TGTGCTAGCAGCTTAGCGGTCGGGGGCCACAATGAGCAGTTCTTC. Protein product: CASSLAVGGHNEQFF.

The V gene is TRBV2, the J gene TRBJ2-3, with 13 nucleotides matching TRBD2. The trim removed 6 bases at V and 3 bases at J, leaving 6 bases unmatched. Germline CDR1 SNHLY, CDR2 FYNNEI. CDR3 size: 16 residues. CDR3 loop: CASRARLAGGTDTQYF. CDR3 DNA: TGTGCCAGCAGGGCCCGACTAGCGGGAGGAACAGATACGCAGTATTTT.

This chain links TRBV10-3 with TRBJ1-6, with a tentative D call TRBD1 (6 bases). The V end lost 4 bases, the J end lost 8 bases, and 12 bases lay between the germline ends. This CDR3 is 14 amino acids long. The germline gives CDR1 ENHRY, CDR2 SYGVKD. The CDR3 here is CAISGNSGDSPLHF. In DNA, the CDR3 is TGTGCCATCAGTGGCAATTCAGGGGATTCACCCCTCCACTTT.

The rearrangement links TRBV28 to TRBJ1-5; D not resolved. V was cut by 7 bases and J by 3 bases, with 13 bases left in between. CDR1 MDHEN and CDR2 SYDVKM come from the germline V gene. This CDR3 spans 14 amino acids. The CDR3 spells CASTVAGYNQPQHF. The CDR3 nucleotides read TGTGCCAGCACCGTCGCGGGGTACAATCAGCCCCAGCATTTT.

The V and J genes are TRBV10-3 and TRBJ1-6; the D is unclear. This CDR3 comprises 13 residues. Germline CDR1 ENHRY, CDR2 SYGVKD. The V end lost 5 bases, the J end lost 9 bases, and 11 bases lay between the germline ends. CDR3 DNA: TGTGCCATCAGTTCTTCGGAAGGTTCACCCCTCCACTTT. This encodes CAISSSEGSPLHF.

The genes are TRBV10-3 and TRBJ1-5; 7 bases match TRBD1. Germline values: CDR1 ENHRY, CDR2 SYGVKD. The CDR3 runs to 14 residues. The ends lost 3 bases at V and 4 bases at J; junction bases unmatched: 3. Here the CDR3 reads CAISEAQGNQPQHF. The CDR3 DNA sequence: TGTGCCATCAGTGAAGCACAGGGGAATCAGCCCCAGCATTTT.

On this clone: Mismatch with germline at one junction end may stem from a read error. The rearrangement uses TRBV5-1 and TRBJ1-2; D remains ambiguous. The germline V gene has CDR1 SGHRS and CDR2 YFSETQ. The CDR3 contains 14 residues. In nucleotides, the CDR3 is TGCGCGAGCACTCTTGGCGGCCTGAACTATGGCTACACCTTC. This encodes CASTLGGLNYGYTF.

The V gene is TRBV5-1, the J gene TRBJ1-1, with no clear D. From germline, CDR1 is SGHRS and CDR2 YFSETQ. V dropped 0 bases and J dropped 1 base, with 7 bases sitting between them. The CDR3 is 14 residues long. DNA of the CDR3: TGCGCCAGCAGCTTGGTGGAATGGAACACTGAAGCTTTCTTT. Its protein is CASSLVEWNTEAFF.